Each of the 11 T cell receptor beta chains below was sequenced from the same sample in a study of OX40 agonist ivuxolimab in advanced cancers. Generated by immunoSEQ multiplex PCR, the TCRdb table keeps only in-frame clones and is missing some. Among 60,000 or so clones, approximately 88% were seen once, and the ten largest hold under 0.85%. This material consisted of CD4+ or CD8+ T cells sorted from blood, taken in a trial of the OX40 agonist ivuxolimab. The receptors originated from an adult with an advanced solid tumor such as melanoma, head and neck, liver or kidney cancer.

This clone was counted only a few times. The chain joins TRBV28 to TRBJ2-7; TRBD1 aligns across 9 bases. The length of the CDR3 is 14 residues. V shed 10 bases, J shed 1 base, and the junction held 8 bases outside the gene matches. Germline V gene lookup returns CDR1 MDHEN and CDR2 SYDVKM. CDR3 DNA sequence: TGTGCCACCATTCGGGACAGGGTATCCTACGAGCAGTACTTC. This codes for CATIRDRVSYEQYF.

The chain uses TRBV10-1 and TRBJ1-2; no clear D gene. Germline V gene sequence: CDR1 WNHNN, CDR2 SYGVQD (reference sequence). The CDR3 loop spans 13 amino acids. Trimming left V 6 bases short and J 1 base short, with 9 bases between. CDR3 nucleotide sequence: TGCGCCAGCAGCCCACAGCGTAACTATGGCTACACCTTC. Protein product: CASSPQRNYGYTF.

This sequence joins TRBV14 and TRBJ1-2; no definite D call. The V gene's germline CDR1 is SGHDN and CDR2 FVKESK. The V end was cut by 4 bases, the J end by 8 bases, with 23 bases between. The CDR3 is made up of 16 amino acids. The CDR3 DNA follows: TGTGCCAGCAGCCTAGTCCAAGGCCGGTCGGCCGGCGGCTACACCTTC. It yields the protein CASSLVQGRSAGGYTF.

This clone was seen only once. The chain recombines TRBV5-1 with TRBJ2-5; D uncertain. Germline CDR1 SGHRS, CDR2 YFSETQ. Trimming took 0 bases from V and 0 from J, leaving 6 bases between them. The CDR3 loop spans 14 amino acids. CDR3: CASSLAMYQETQYF. CDR3 sequence (DNA): TGCGCCAGCAGCTTGGCGATGTACCAAGAGACCCAGTACTTC.

The V and J genes are TRBV27 and TRBJ1-6; D gene unclear. The V and J ends lost 0 bases and 5 bases respectively, with 11 bases between them. CDR1 and CDR2 (germline): MNHEY, SMNVEV (reference sequence). The CDR3 runs 16 residues. The CDR3: CASSLSISLNNSPLHF. The CDR3 nucleotides read TGTGCCAGCAGTTTATCGATCTCTCTTAATAATTCACCCCTCCACTTT.

J is TRBJ2-1 and V is TRBV5-1; D is ambiguous. Trimming cost V 0 bases and J 4 bases, with 14 bases left between them. CDR3 length: 16 residues. Germline V lookup: CDR1 SGHRS, CDR2 YFSETQ. The DNA of the CDR3 is TGCGCCAGCAGCTTGGCCGGTCAGGAGTATTACAATGAGCAGTTCTTC. Translated, it gives CASSLAGQEYYNEQFF.

The chain uses TRBV14 and TRBJ2-7; D is possibly TRBD2 (6 bases). Trimming shortened V by 4 bases and J by 4 bases, and 8 bases separated the two germline ends. The CDR3 has 12 residues. Germline V gene sequence: CDR1 SGHDN, CDR2 FVKESK. The CDR3 nucleotides read TGTGCCAGCAGCCTCAGCGGGTACGAGCAGTACTTC. It encodes CASSLSGYEQYF.

The chain joins TRBV28 to TRBJ2-2; 9 bases align to TRBD2. The CDR3 totals 15 residues. Germline loops: CDR1 MDHEN, CDR2 SYDVKM. V was clipped by 4 bases and J by 0 bases; unmatched bases: 0. The CDR3 reads CASSSSGANTGELFF. The DNA for the CDR3 is TGTGCCAGCAGTTCTAGCGGGGCGAACACCGGGGAGCTGTTTTTT.

V usage is TRBV7-8 and J usage is TRBJ2-5, with D possibly called TRBD1 or TRBD2 (5 bases each). The V end lost 5 bases, the J end lost 5 bases, and 12 bases lay between the germline ends. This CDR3 contains 13 residues. Germline V gene sequence: CDR1 SGHVS, CDR2 FQNEAQ. CDR3 in amino acids: CASSRSREETQYF. CDR3 nucleotide sequence: TGTGCCAGCAGCCGGAGCAGGGAGGAGACCCAGTACTTC.

The chain couples TRBV19 to TRBJ2-5; 8 bases are shared with TRBD2. With 2 bases clipped from V and 5 bases from J, the junction kept 7 bases outside the gene matches. The CDR3 spans 15 residues. Germline-derived CDR1 and CDR2 are LNHDA and SQIVND (reference sequence). Written as DNA, the CDR3 is TGTGCCAGTAGTATAACCCGGACGGGAGGGGAGACCCAGTACTTC. The encoded protein is CASSITRTGGETQYF.

The rearrangement joins TRBV30 to TRBJ1-2; 8 nucleotides agree with TRBD1. Germline trimming cut 3 bases from V and 0 bases from J; bases unmatched to any gene: 6. The CDR3 is made up of 15 amino acids. The V gene's germline CDR1 is GTSNPN and CDR2 SVGIG (reference sequence). In DNA form, the CDR3 reads TGTGCCTGGAGGCGAGAGACAGGGGCTAACTATGGCTACACCTTC. Its translation is CAWRRETGANYGYTF.